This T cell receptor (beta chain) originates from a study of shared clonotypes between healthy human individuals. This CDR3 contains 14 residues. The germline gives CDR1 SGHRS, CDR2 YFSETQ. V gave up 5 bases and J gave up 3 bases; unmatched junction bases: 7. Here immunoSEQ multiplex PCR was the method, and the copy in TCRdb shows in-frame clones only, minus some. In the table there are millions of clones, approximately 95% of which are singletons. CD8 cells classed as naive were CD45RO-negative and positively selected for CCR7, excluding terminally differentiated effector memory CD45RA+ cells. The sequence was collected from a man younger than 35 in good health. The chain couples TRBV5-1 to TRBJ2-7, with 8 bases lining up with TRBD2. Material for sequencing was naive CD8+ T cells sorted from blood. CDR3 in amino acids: CASRRTSSNYEQYF. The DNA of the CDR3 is TGCGCCAGCAGGCGGACTAGCTCCAACTACGAGCAGTACTTC. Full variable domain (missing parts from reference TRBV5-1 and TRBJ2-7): KAGVTQTPRYLIKTRGQQVTLSCSPISGHRSVSWYQQTPGQGLQFLFEYFSETQRNKGNFPGRFSGRQFSNSRSEMNVSTLELGDSALYLCASRRTSSNYEQYFGPGTRLTVT.